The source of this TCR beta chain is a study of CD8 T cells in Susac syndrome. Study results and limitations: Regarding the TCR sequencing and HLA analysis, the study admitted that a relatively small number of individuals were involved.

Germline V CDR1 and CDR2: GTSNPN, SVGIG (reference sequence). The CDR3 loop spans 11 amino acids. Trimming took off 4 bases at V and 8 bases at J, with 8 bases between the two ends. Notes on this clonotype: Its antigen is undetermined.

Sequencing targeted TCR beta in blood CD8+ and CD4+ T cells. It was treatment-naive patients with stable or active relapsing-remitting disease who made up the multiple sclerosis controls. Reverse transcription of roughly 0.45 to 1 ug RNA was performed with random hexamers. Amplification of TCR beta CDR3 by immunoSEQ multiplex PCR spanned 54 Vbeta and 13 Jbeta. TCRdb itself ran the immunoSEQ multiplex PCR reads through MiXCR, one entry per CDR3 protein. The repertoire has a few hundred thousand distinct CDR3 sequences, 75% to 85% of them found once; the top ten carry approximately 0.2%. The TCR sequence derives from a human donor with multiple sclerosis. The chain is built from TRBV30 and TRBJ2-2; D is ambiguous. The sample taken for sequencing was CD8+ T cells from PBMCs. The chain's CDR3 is CAWTHGGELFF. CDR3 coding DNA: TGTGCCTGGACTCACGGGGGGGAGCTGTTTTTT.